A single sample gave rise to the 14 T cell receptor beta chains below, sequenced in a study of T cells in Graves' hyperthyroidism and ophthalmopathy. Amplified TCR beta CDR3 regions came from RNA transcripts. Using the HTBI primer set, a first-round RT-PCR was run on the TCR CDR3. TCRdb redid the calling of the multiplex PCR reads with MiXCR, one entry per CDR3 protein. The sample yields hundreds of thousands of distinct CDR3 sequences, 35% seen once. Sequenced input: blood. These receptors came from a middle-aged woman with Graves' hyperthyroidism.

The gene calls are TRBV7-6 and TRBJ1-4; unclear D gene. Trimming stripped 2 bases from V and 0 bases from J, with 25 bases between. Germline CDR1 reads SGHVS; CDR2 reads FNYEAQ. The CDR3 covers 21 residues. CDR3 sequence (DNA): TGTGCCAGCAGCTTAAAGAAGGGTCTTTTCGAGGACCATGCAACTAATGAAAAACTGTTTTTT. This gives the protein CASSLKKGLFEDHATNEKLFF. Full variable domain (outside the CDR3, taken from reference TRBV7-6 and TRBJ1-4): GAGVSQSPRYKVTKRGQDVALRCDPISGHVSLYWYRQALGQGPEFLTYFNYEAQQDKSGLPNDRFSAERPEGSISTLTIQRTEQRDSAMYRCASSLKKGLFEDHATNEKLFFGSGTQLSVL.

The V call is TRBV7-3, the J call TRBJ2-3, with 7 nucleotides matching TRBD1. V was clipped by 5 bases and J by 4 bases; unmatched bases: 9. CDR1 and CDR2 (germline): SGHTA, FQGTGA. The CDR3 is 15 amino acids. The CDR3 region is CASSRQGEEADTQYF. CDR3 coding DNA: TGTGCCAGCAGCCGACAGGGCGAGGAGGCAGATACGCAGTATTTT.

This chain uses TRBV4-3 with TRBJ2-7, with D unresolved. This CDR3 is built from 15 residues. V lost 0 bases to trimming and J lost 5 bases, with 14 bases between them. Germline CDR1 is LGHNA and CDR2 is YSLEER. The CDR3 coding sequence is TGCGCCAGCAGCCAAGATAAGGCAGGAATCGACGAGCAGTACTTC. Translated: CASSQDKAGIDEQYF.

The chain is built from TRBV6-6 and TRBJ1-4; D is unclear. V lost 7 bases and J lost 0, with 18 bases in between. Germline V gives CDR1 MNHNY, CDR2 SVGAGI (reference sequence). The CDR3 runs to 17 residues. CDR3 bases: TGTGCCAGCAAACGTCACAGACACCCCTCAACTAATGAAAAACTGTTTTTT. Protein sequence: CASKRHRHPSTNEKLFF.

Worth noting for this clonotype: One junction end disagrees with the germline gene, perhaps due to a read error. The chain links TRBV10-2 to TRBJ2-7; D perhaps matches TRBD2 (6 bases). This CDR3 region has 14 residues. CDR1 WSHSY and CDR2 SAAADI come from the germline V gene. The CDR3 bases are TGTGCTGGTGGTCGGGACTTCGGCTCCTACGAGCAGTACTTC. It encodes CAGGRDFGSYEQYF.

The gene calls are TRBV10-3 and TRBJ2-6; possible D gene TRBD1, 6 bases. CDR1 and CDR2 from the germline V gene are ENHRY and SYGVKD. This CDR3 is built from 15 residues. V was pared by 3 bases and J by 1 base, with 7 bases between. The CDR3 nucleotides are TGTGCCATCAGTGACAGGGGTTCTGGGGCCAACGTCCTGACTTTC. Protein: CAISDRGSGANVLTF.

This clonotype was seen at least ten times. The rearrangement links TRBV24-1 to TRBJ1-2; D remains ambiguous. CDR3 size: 12 residues. Germline-derived CDR1 and CDR2 are KGHDR and SFDVKD. Trimming left V 1 base short and J 11 bases short, with 10 bases between. The CDR3 nucleotides are TGTGCCACCAGTGATTTTTCGGCCGAATACACCTTC. Protein product: CATSDFSAEYTF.

This clonotype came up many times. The chain carries TRBV7-9 and TRBJ1-2; perhaps TRBD1 as D (6 bases). The CDR3 has 14 residues. Germline CDR1 and CDR2: SEHNR and FQNEAQ (reference sequence). Trimming removed 7 bases at V and 5 bases at J, with 17 bases between. Here the CDR3 DNA reads TGTGCCAGCACCTCCTCGGTGCAGGGGTATGGCTACACCTTC. Its translation is CASTSSVQGYGYTF.

The chain couples TRBV20-1 to TRBJ2-7; tentative D call: TRBD1 (6 bases). The germline gives CDR1 DFQATT, CDR2 SNEGSKA (reference sequence). V shed 4 bases and J shed 0 bases, with 16 bases lying between them. The CDR3 extends over 15 amino acids. DNA for the CDR3: TGCAGTGCTACCCCCCCCGACAGGAGCTCCTACGAGCAGTACTTC. It is translated as CSATPPDRSSYEQYF.

This clonotype was seen more than once but under ten times. The gene calls are TRBV19 and TRBJ1-5; no firm D call. Trimming removed 8 bases from V and 6 bases from J, with 14 bases in between. This CDR3 is built from 13 residues. The germline CDR1 and CDR2 sequences are LNHDA and SQIVND (reference sequence). The CDR3 loop reads CASRGQLVQPQHF. CDR3 DNA sequence: TGTGCCAGTCGCGGGCAGCTCGTTCAGCCCCAGCATTTT.

The chain has TRBV10-3 and TRBJ1-6; D is undetermined. The CDR3 contains 13 residues. Germline lookup yields CDR1 ENHRY and CDR2 SYGVKD. The germline V and J ends were trimmed by 7 bases and 10 bases, with 14 bases remaining between them. The CDR3 coding sequence is TGTGCCATCAATAGCAGCGCACCGTCACCCCTCCACTTT. Translation gives CAINSSAPSPLHF.

The chain joins TRBV10-3 to TRBJ1-2, with TRBD1 identical over 9 bases. Germline V lookup: CDR1 ENHRY, CDR2 SYGVKD. This CDR3 has 15 residues. J gave up 6 bases and V 10 bases, and 15 bases lay outside the gene matches. The CDR3 DNA reads TGTGCCAGCAGCTCCGCCGGGACAGGGACCAATGGCTACACCTTC. It codes for CASSSAGTGTNGYTF.

CDR3 amino acids: CASSPVGGAEETQYF. Here the CDR3 DNA reads TGTGCCAGCAGCCCCGTCGGGGGGGCGGAGGAGACCCAGTACTTC. J is TRBJ2-5 and V is TRBV4-2, with TRBD2 matching over 8 bases. Germline lookup yields CDR1 LGHNA and CDR2 YNFKEQ. V was clipped by 4 bases and J by 5 bases; unmatched bases: 9. The CDR3 covers 15 residues.

On this clonotype: A much larger clone differs from this one at a single base, so this may be a read error. DNA for the CDR3: TGCAGTGCTAGAGCACCGAGACACGGTCAGCCCCAGCATTTT. It specifies CSARAPRHGQPQHF. V gene TRBV20-1 combines with J gene TRBJ1-5; D unclear. V shed 1 base and J shed 6 bases, with 13 bases lying between them. CDR1 and CDR2 (germline): DFQATT, SNEGSKA (reference sequence). The CDR3 has 14 residues.